Below are 24 T cell receptor beta chains sequenced from a single sample in a study of cytomegalovirus exposure and HLA in healthy donors. The study ran its PCR with 60 Vbeta and 13 Jbeta primers. Generated by immunoSEQ multiplex PCR, the TCRdb table keeps only in-frame clones and is missing some. The sample contains about 130,000 clones, 65% to 85% of which appear only once. Sequencing input: PBMCs. Receptors were obtained from a man aged 45-65 years in good health and CMV-seronegative.

The chain links TRBV11-2 to TRBJ1-3, with 9 positions matching TRBD1. This CDR3 spans 16 amino acids. V lost 3 bases and J lost 0; bases outside the gene matches: 3. CDR1 is SGHAT, CDR2 FQNNGV, per germline. The CDR3 loop is CASSFGTGNSGNTIYF. CDR3 nucleotide sequence: TGTGCCAGCAGCTTTGGGACAGGGAACTCTGGAAACACCATATATTTT.

V gene TRBV7-2 combines with J gene TRBJ1-4; 12 bases map to TRBD1. Trimming at V came to 5 bases and at J to 8 bases, leaving 3 bases not matched to a gene. The CDR3 is made up of 14 amino acids. Germline assignment: CDR1 SGHTA and CDR2 FQGNSA. DNA of the CDR3: TGTGCCAGCAGCGGGGGACAGGGGGCGGAAAAACTGTTTTTT. Translated: CASSGGQGAEKLFF.

This chain links TRBV5-8 with TRBJ2-7; 9 positions match TRBD1. The V and J ends lost 3 bases and 3 bases, in that order; junction bases with no gene match: 7. Germline V gives CDR1 SGHTS, CDR2 YDEGEE. This CDR3 region has 15 residues. In DNA, the CDR3 is TGTGCCAGCAGCTCCCCCGGGACAGGGATCTACGAGCAGTACTTC. The encoded protein is CASSSPGTGIYEQYF.

This clone was counted once. The J gene is TRBJ2-6, the V gene TRBV9, with D perhaps matching TRBD1 (6 bases). Germline V gene lookup returns CDR1 SGDLS and CDR2 YYNGEE. V shed 10 bases and J shed 2 bases, with 10 bases lying between them. The CDR3 consists of 13 residues. The CDR3 sequence: CASGVPGANVLTF. Written as DNA, the CDR3 is TGTGCCTCAGGGGTCCCTGGGGCCAACGTCCTGACTTTC.

J is TRBJ2-7 and V is TRBV6-4; D is perhaps TRBD2 (5 bases). Germline CDR1 and CDR2: MRHNA and SNTAGT. The ends were cut back, 3 bases at V and 5 bases at J, with 11 bases in the middle. The CDR3 is made up of 13 amino acids. The CDR3 DNA sequence: TGTGCCAGCAGTGAATGGACTGGGGACGAGCAGTACTTC. It codes for CASSEWTGDEQYF.

The chain links TRBV5-1 to TRBJ2-6; 7 bases are a match to TRBD1. The CDR3 runs 16 residues. The germline V gene has CDR1 SGHRS and CDR2 YFSETQ. Germline trimming cut 7 bases from V and 0 bases from J; bases unmatched to any gene: 7. CDR3 residues: CASQEGARSGANVLTF. For the CDR3, the DNA is TGCGCCAGCCAAGAGGGGGCACGCTCTGGGGCCAACGTCCTGACTTTC.

The chain recombines TRBV28 with TRBJ1-1; TRBD1 matches 7 bases. This CDR3 contains 14 residues. The junction had 5 bases not matched to a gene; V was cut back by 7 bases and J by 0 bases. The germline gives CDR1 MDHEN, CDR2 SYDVKM. Here the CDR3 DNA reads TGTGCCAGCAACAGAGGGGGCCTGAACACTGAAGCTTTCTTT. It yields the protein CASNRGGLNTEAFF.

This chain links TRBV19 with TRBJ1-5, with no clear D. Germline assignment: CDR1 LNHDA and CDR2 SQIVND (reference sequence). Trimming left V 3 bases short and J 1 base short, with 7 bases between. This CDR3 contains 14 residues. In DNA form, the CDR3 reads TGTGCCAGTAGTATTCTAGCGAGCAATCAGCCCCAGCATTTT. This codes for CASSILASNQPQHF.

The rearrangement uses TRBV6-6 and TRBJ2-3, with D perhaps matching TRBD2 (6 bases). V lost 2 bases to trimming and J lost 10 bases, with 10 bases between them. The CDR3 loop spans 12 amino acids. Germline V gives CDR1 MNHNY, CDR2 SVGAGI (reference sequence). CDR3 DNA: TGTGCCAGCAGTTACATGGAGGGGCCGCAGTATTTT. It specifies CASSYMEGPQYF.

The chain recombines TRBV4-1 with TRBJ2-3; the match to TRBD2 covers 13 bases. CDR3 length equals 17 residues. V lost 4 bases to trimming and J lost 4 bases; unmatched junction nucleotides: 8. Germline lookup yields CDR1 MGHRA and CDR2 YSYEKL. The CDR3 nucleotides read TGCGCCAGCAGCCGTGAGGGACTAGCGGGAATGTCAGATACGCAGTATTTT. It yields the protein CASSREGLAGMSDTQYF.

The rearrangement uses TRBV27 and TRBJ1-5; maybe TRBD1 (5 bases). The ends were cut back, 2 bases at V and 5 bases at J, with 13 bases in the middle. Germline V gene sequence: CDR1 MNHEY, CDR2 SMNVEV (reference sequence). The CDR3 length is 15 residues. CDR3 sequence (DNA): TGTGCCAGCAGTTTAAACGGGGGGAAGGATCAGCCCCAGCATTTT. As protein: CASSLNGGKDQPQHF.

The CDR3 loop is CASSRGSGRGGYNEQFF. CDR3 bases: TGTGCCAGCAGCCGAGGCTCGGGGCGGGGGGGCTACAATGAGCAGTTCTTC. The J gene is TRBJ2-1, the V gene TRBV7-6; 9 nucleotides match TRBD2. After removal of 5 bases from V and 3 bases from J, the junction contained 11 bases not matched to a gene. The CDR3 totals 17 residues. Per germline, CDR1 SGHVS and CDR2 FNYEAQ.

This clone was counted only a few times. The chain has TRBV11-2 and TRBJ2-1; 8 bases are a match to TRBD1. CDR3 length equals 12 residues. CDR1 and CDR2 from the germline V gene are SGHAT and FQNNGV. Trimming cost V 5 bases and J 9 bases; bases outside gene matches: 3. Here the CDR3 DNA reads TGTGCCAGCAGCCCCAGGGGGCGTGAGCAGTTCTTC. Protein sequence: CASSPRGREQFF.

The chain is built from TRBV5-8 and TRBJ2-2; TRBD2 aligns across 14 bases. The V gene's germline CDR1 is SGHTS and CDR2 YDEGEE. This CDR3 is 16 amino acids long. Losses at the gene ends were 4 bases for V and 7 bases for J; bases not matched to a gene: 6. The CDR3 loop is CASSAGLAGAFGELFF. The CDR3 DNA sequence: TGTGCCAGCAGCGCGGGACTAGCGGGAGCTTTCGGGGAGCTGTTTTTT.

V gene TRBV7-2 combines with J gene TRBJ2-7; 8 bases agree with TRBD1. The V gene's germline CDR1 is SGHTA and CDR2 FQGNSA. This CDR3 has 15 amino acids. V trimming: 3 bases; J trimming: 3 bases; junction bases outside the gene matches: 7. CDR3 loop: CASSFTGGYFYEQYF. DNA of the CDR3: TGTGCCAGCAGCTTTACAGGGGGTTATTTCTACGAGCAGTACTTC.

This chain joins TRBV19 and TRBJ1-5; TRBD1 aligns across 8 bases. The CDR3 is made up of 14 amino acids. Trimming removed 6 bases from V and 4 bases from J; junction bases left unmatched: 5. Germline values: CDR1 LNHDA, CDR2 SQIVND (reference sequence). The CDR3 coding sequence is TGTGCCAGTAGCACGGGACAGGTTAATCAGCCCCAGCATTTT. This sequence encodes CASSTGQVNQPQHF.

Concerning this clone: No DNA is shown, since the ends of the CDR3 on it are uncertain; the CDR3 is the one TCRdb lists. This chain connects TRBV21-1 to TRBJ2-2; no DNA check was done on the table's D call, TRBD2. TRBV21-1 is termed a pseudogene. The CDR3 extends over 17 residues, inclusive of both ends. CDR3 amino acids: CASSKGVVAGGTGELFF.

The J gene is TRBJ2-1, the V gene TRBV5-1, with D possibly matching TRBD2 (5 bases). V lost 0 bases and J lost 2, with 9 bases in between. The germline CDR1 and CDR2 sequences are SGHRS and YFSETQ. There are 15 residues in the CDR3. The CDR3 bases are TGCGCCAGCAGCTTGGCAGCGGCTACCTACAATGAGCAGTTCTTC. Its translation is CASSLAAATYNEQFF.

Only a few counts were recorded for this clone. The chain has TRBV10-2 and TRBJ2-5; D is perhaps TRBD2 (6 bases). The CDR3 length is 13 residues. Trimming left V 4 bases short and J 4 bases short, with 10 bases between. CDR1 and CDR2 (germline): WSHSY, SAAADI. CDR3 sequence reads: CASSGTIGETQYF. As DNA, the CDR3 is TGCGCCAGCAGTGGGACTATTGGAGAGACCCAGTACTTC.

This rearrangement joins TRBV19 to TRBJ1-5; 7 bases align to TRBD1. Trimming cost V 8 bases and J 9 bases; bases outside gene matches: 13. Germline CDR1 LNHDA, CDR2 SQIVND (reference sequence). The CDR3 extends over 14 amino acids. The CDR3 spells CASELPGQFRPQHF. CDR3 bases: TGTGCCAGTGAGCTACCGGGACAGTTTCGGCCCCAGCATTTT. Based on the CDR3 plus reference TRBV19 and TRBJ1-5, the full variable domain is DGGITQSPKYLFRKEGQNVTLSCEQNLNHDAMYWYRQDPGQGLRLIYYSQIVNDFQKGDIAEGYSVSREKKESFPLTVTSAQKNPTAFYLCASELPGQFRPQHFGDGTRLSIL.

The chain employs TRBV27 and TRBJ2-3; possible D gene TRBD1, 5 bases. This CDR3 has 14 amino acids. Germline CDR1 reads MNHEY; CDR2 reads SMNVEV (reference sequence). V lost 1 base and J lost 5, with 10 bases in between. CDR3 sequence (DNA): TGTGCCAGCAGTTTATTGACAGTAAGAGATACGCAGTATTTT. Amino acid sequence: CASSLLTVRDTQYF.

The chain links TRBV5-4 to TRBJ2-7; 13 bases are shared with TRBD2. CDR1 SGHNT and CDR2 YYREEE come from the germline V gene (reference sequence). This CDR3 spans 16 amino acids. V was clipped by 2 bases and J by 4 bases; unmatched bases: 6. Here the CDR3 reads CASSFRGLAGRYEQYF. The DNA of the CDR3 is TGTGCCAGCAGCTTCCGGGGACTAGCGGGAAGATACGAGCAGTACTTC.

This chain joins TRBV28 and TRBJ2-2, with D perhaps matching TRBD1 (6 bases). This CDR3 spans 15 amino acids. The germline V gene has CDR1 MDHEN and CDR2 SYDVKM. V was shortened by 5 bases and J by 9 bases, with 19 bases between the two germline ends. The chain's CDR3 is CASSLQGLSSWELFF. The CDR3 DNA reads TGTGCCAGCAGTCTCCAGGGGTTATCCTCATGGGAGCTGTTTTTT.

This clone was observed a handful of times. This chain links TRBV10-3 with TRBJ2-7, with D maybe TRBD1 (5 bases). CDR3 size: 15 residues. Germline lookup yields CDR1 ENHRY and CDR2 SYGVKD. The V end was cut by 0 bases, the J end by 1 base, with 10 bases between. The CDR3 nucleotides read TGTGCCATCAGTGAGTCAACAGGCCAGTCCTACGAGCAGTACTTC. It yields the protein CAISESTGQSYEQYF.